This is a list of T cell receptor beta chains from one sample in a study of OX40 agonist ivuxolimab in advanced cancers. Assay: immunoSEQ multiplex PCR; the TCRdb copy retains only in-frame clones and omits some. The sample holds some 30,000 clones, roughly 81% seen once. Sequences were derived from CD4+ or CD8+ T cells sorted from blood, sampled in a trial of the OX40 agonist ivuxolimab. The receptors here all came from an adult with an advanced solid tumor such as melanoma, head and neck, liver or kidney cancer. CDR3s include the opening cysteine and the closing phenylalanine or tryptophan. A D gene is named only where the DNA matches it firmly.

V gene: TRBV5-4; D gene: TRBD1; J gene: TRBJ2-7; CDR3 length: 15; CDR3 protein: CASSLIGTGVNEQYF
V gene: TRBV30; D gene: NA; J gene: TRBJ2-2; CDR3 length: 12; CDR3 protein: CAWKQTTGELFF
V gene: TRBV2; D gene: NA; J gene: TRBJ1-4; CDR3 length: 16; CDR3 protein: CASFAEGGATNEKLFF
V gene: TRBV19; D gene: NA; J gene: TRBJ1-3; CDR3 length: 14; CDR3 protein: CASSLQSTGNTIYF
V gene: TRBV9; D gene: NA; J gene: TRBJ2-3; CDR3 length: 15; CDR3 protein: CASSVLDSRPDTQYF
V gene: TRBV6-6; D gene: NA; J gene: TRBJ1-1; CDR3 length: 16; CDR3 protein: CASSYPHDSKNTEAFF
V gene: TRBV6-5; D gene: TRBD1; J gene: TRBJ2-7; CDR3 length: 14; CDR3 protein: CASSAGTAAYEQYF
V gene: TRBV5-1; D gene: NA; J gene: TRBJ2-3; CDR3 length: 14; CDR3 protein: CASSSGDSTDTQYF
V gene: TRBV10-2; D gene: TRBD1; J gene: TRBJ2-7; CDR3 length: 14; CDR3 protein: CASRQGQGGYEQYF
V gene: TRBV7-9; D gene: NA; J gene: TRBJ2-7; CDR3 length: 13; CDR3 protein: CASSLEGPSEQYF
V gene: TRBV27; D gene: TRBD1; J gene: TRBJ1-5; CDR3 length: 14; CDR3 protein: CASSLRQGGQPQHF
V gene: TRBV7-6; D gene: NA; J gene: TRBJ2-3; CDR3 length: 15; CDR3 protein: CASSARQAGTDTQYF
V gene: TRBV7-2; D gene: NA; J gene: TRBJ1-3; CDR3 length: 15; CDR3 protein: CASSLSGGTGNTIYF
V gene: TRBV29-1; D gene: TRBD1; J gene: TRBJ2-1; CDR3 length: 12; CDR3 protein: CSVRDRYNEQFF
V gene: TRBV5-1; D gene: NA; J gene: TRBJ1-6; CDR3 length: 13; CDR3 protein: CASSSQYNSPLHF
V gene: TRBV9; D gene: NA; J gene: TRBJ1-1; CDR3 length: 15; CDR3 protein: CASSAAGTGNTEAFF
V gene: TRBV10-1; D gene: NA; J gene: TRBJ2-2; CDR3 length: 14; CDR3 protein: CASSPGQFTGELFF
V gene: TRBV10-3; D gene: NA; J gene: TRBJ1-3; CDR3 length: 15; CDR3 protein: CAISPGFSPGNTIYF
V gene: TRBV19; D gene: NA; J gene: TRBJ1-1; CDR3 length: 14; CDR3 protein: CASSIGTGWTEAFF
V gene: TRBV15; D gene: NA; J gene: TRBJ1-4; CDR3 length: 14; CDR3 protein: CATSRDPDTEKLFF
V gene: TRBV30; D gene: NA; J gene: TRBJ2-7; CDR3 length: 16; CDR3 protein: CAWSPAGAGITYEQYF
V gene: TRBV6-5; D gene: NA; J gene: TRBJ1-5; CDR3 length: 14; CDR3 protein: CASSRTIKNQPQHF
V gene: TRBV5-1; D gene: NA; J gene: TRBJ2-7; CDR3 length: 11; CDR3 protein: CASSLEHEQYF
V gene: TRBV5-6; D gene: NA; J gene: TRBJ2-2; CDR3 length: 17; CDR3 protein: CASSLWGRWDTTGELFF
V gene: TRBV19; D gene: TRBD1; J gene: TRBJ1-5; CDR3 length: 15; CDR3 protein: CASSWTGNSNQPQHF
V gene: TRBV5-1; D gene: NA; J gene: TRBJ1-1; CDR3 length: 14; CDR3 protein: CASSLGSSNTEAFF
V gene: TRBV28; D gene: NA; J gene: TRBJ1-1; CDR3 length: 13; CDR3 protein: CASSLRTNTEAFF
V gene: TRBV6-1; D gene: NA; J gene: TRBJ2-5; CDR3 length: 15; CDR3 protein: CASSEARGSQETQYF
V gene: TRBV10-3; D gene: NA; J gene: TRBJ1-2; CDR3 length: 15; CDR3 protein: CAILEGGESNYGYTF
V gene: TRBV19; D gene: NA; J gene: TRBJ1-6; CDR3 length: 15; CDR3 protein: CASSTGQTYNSPLHF
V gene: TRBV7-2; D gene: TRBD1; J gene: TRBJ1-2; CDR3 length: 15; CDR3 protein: CASSTYEGAKVGYTF
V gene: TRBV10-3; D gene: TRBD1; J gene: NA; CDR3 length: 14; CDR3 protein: CAISERQGADEQYF
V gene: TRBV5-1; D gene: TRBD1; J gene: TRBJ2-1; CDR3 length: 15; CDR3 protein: CASSLGGQGAGEQFF
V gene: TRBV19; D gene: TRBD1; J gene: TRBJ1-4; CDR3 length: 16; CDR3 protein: CASKLDRAIGGEKLFF
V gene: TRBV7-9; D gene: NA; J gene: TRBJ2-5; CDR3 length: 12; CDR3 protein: CASSFNGETQYF